In this sample, the clone carrying this T cell receptor beta chain turned up many times. Its antigen remains unknown. The data originate from a study of T cell repertoires in cytomegalovirus infection. Study at large: Public signatures in TCR beta pointed to CMV infection and matching HLA type.

V lost 3 bases and J 6 bases, leaving 11 bases between the germline ends. Looked up from germline, CDR1 is SEHNR and CDR2 is FQNEAQ (reference sequence). The CDR3 has 14 residues. General study points: Totalled public TCR beta family frequency picked out people who carried CMV plus the relevant HLA. HLA-C-restricted CMV-specific TCR beta clonotypes prevailed in the ex vivo response.

Using its own MiXCR run on the reads, TCRdb lists one record per CDR3 protein. Among 150,000 to 200,000 distinct CDR3 sequences listed, about 15% were seen once. The sequence derives from a human donor in good health (CMV status not recorded). Some clones in this sample may be carry-over from other donors' samples. The V call is TRBV7-9, the J call TRBJ2-2; perhaps TRBD1 as D (5 bases). Specimen: PBMCs. CDR3 protein: CASSFDRMSGELFF. CDR3 in DNA: TGTGCCAGCAGCTTCGACAGAATGTCCGGGGAGCTGTTTTTT. Complete variable domain (other parts from reference TRBV7-9 and TRBJ2-2): DTGVSQNPRHKITKRGQNVTFRCDPISEHNRLYWYRQTLGQGPEFLTYFQNEAQLEKSRLLSDRFSAERPKGSFSTLEIQRTEQGDSAMYLCASSFDRMSGELFFGEGSRLTVL.